This entry is about one T cell receptor (beta chain). Many counts were recorded for this clonotype. This receptor's antigen is unknown. The record has no base qualities; no much larger clone is one base away. CDR1 and CDR2, per the germline V gene, are SGHDT and YYEEEE. Trimming removed 4 bases from V and 0 bases from J, leaving 10 bases between the germline ends. Counted from cysteine to phenylalanine, this CDR3 has 14 amino acids. Just CDR3 DNA is preserved here, 42 bases in frame from base 1. The library was built by means of PCR. Sequencing was performed on an Illumina HiSeq 2500. To normalize quantification of the TCRbeta repertoire, the TCR libraries were built with molecular barcoding that relied on unique molecular identifiers. The public reads were reanalyzed by TCRdb: fastp trimming at Q25, MiXCR alignment, in-frame beta chains only. Rows with one shared CDR3 protein collapse into an entry with the most common genes and DNA. The sample table holds 440,000 or so distinct CDR3 sequences, of which roughly 11% were seen once. Roughly 5.1% of the sample belongs to the ten largest clones.

This sample is drawn from a study of T-cell reconstitution after alpha-beta-depleted transplantation in children (TCRdb year 2016). Some background on the complete study: Using TCR repertoire profiling, the study quantitatively followed how T-cell immune reconstitution unfolded in children after TCRalphabeta/CD19-depleted allogeneic hematopoietic cell transplantation.

The V gene is TRBV5-6 and the J gene is TRBJ2-5; TRBD1 might be the D gene, on 6 matching bases. This receptor was identified in a human donor who donated a stem cell graft to a child with acute myeloid leukemia. Material: PBMCs from the stem cell graft donor, obtained from the stem cell graft. The encoded CDR3 is CASSRQVNQETQYF. The nucleotides read TGTGCCAGCAGCAGACAGGTGAACCAAGAGACCCAGTACTTC.